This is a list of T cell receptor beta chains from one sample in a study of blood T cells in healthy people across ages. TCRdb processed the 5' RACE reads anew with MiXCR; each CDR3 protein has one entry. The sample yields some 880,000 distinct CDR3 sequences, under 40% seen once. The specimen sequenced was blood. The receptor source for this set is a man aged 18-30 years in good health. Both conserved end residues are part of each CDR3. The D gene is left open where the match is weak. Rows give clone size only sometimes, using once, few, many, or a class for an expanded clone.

TGTGCCAGCAGCCGGGGACCGTCCTTTTACAATGAGCAGTTCTTC | CASSRGPSFYNEQFF | TRBV27 | - | - | TRBJ2-1
TGTGCCAGCAGTTACCAGGGGGGAGGGTACACTGAAGCTTTCTTT | CASSYQGGGYTEAFF | TRBV6-6 | - | TRBD1 | TRBJ1-1
TGTGCCAGCAGCTTAGGACAGCGAGCCAATTATAATTCACCCCTCCACTTT | CASSLGQRANYNSPLHF | TRBV7-8 | few | - | TRBJ1-6
TGCAGTGCTTGGGGGGGGTACAATGAGCAGTACTTC | CSAWGGYNEQYF | TRBV20-1 | few | TRBD2 | TRBJ2-5
TGTGCCAGCAGGGAAACAGGTGGCTACAATGAGCAGTTCTTC | CASRETGGYNEQFF | TRBV25-1 | once | - | TRBJ2-1
TGTGCCAGCAGCCAAGGGTTAAGGGGGGCCCAGCATTTT | CASSQGLRGAQHF | TRBV3-1 | - | - | TRBJ1-5
TGCAGTGCTAGGGGTGCAGGACGGGGTTCACCCCTCCACTTT | CSARGAGRGSPLHF | TRBV20-1 | few | - | TRBJ1-6
TGCAGTGCTAGTCCAGGGGGTGCTAATGAAAAACTGTTTTTT | CSASPGGANEKLFF | TRBV20-1 | - | TRBD1 | TRBJ1-4
TGCAGTGCTACTAGGACCGGGACTGAAGCTTTCTTT | CSATRTGTEAFF | TRBV20-1 | - | - | TRBJ1-1
TGTGCCAGCACCATTACAGGGGGCACTGAAGCTTTCTTT | CASTITGGTEAFF | TRBV7-9 | few | TRBD1 | TRBJ1-1
TGTGCCAGCAGGGATCCGGGACTAGCGGGGGCCTCGAATGAGCAGTTCTTC | CASRDPGLAGASNEQFF | TRBV2 | - | TRBD2 | TRBJ2-1
TGTGCCAGCAGTGCGACAGGGGGAGTAGGCAATGAGCAGTTCTTC | CASSATGGVGNEQFF | TRBV12-3/TRBV12-4 | many | TRBD1 | TRBJ2-1
TGCAGTGCTAGATCCTACACAGGGTCGAGCAATCAGCCCCAGCATTTT | CSARSYTGSSNQPQHF | TRBV20-1 | - | - | TRBJ1-5
TGTGCCAGCAGTTTAGCTTATGGCTACACCTTC | CASSLAYGYTF | TRBV12-3/TRBV12-4 | many | - | TRBJ1-2
TGTGCCAGCAGGGAGAGACTATATGGCTACACCTTC | CASRERLYGYTF | TRBV25-1 | - | - | TRBJ1-2
TGCAGTGCTAGCGGCCTAGCGGGGGCCGGGTACCAAGAGACCCAGTTCTTC | CSASGLAGAGYQETQFF | TRBV20-1 | - | TRBD2 | TRBJ2-1
TGTGCCAGCAGTCGGGGGCCACAACCCTGCTATGGCTACACCTTC | CASSRGPQPCYGYTF | TRBV12-3/TRBV12-4 | - | - | TRBJ1-2
TGCGCCAGCAGCCAAGCGCATCCGGGGACCTACAATGAGCAGTTCTTC | CASSQAHPGTYNEQFF | TRBV4-1 | many | - | TRBJ2-1
TGTGCTAGCACCCCCATAGACGTCGAGCAGTACTTC | CASTPIDVEQYF | TRBV7-7 | few | - | TRBJ2-7
TGCAGTGCTAGAGAAACGGCTCTTGGGGGGGGCTACACCTTC | CSARETALGGGYTF | TRBV20-1 | few | - | TRBJ1-2
TGCAGTGCTCATGCCCAGCGACTAGATGGCTACACCTTC | CSAHAQRLDGYTF | TRBV20-1 | few | - | TRBJ1-2
TGTGCCAGCAGCGTAGGAGGGCTTGAAGCTTTCTTT | CASSVGGLEAFF | TRBV9 | - | - | TRBJ1-1
TGCGCCAGCAGCCCAGTGGTAACCGGGGAGACCCAGTACTTC | CASSPVVTGETQYF | TRBV4-3 | - | - | TRBJ2-5
TGTGCCAGTGCAGGAGGCAATCAGCCCCAGCATTTT | CASAGGNQPQHF | TRBV19 | - | - | TRBJ1-5
TGTGCCAGCAGTGCCACAGGGGTGGATAGCAATCAGCCCCAGCATTTT | CASSATGVDSNQPQHF | TRBV12-3/TRBV12-4 | few | TRBD1 | TRBJ1-5
TGCGCCAGCAGCCAAGAAGCGTCCGGGGACAGGGAAGCTTTCTTT | CASSQEASGDREAFF | TRBV4-3 | few | TRBD1 | TRBJ1-1
TGTGCCTGCAGCCCGGAACTAGCGAGCTCCTACAATGAGCAGTTCTTC | CACSPELASSYNEQFF | TRBV7-3 | - | TRBD2 | TRBJ2-1
TGCGCCAGCAGCTTGGCACCTGGAGGGGGCGTTTTTGACACTGAAGCTTTCTTT | CASSLAPGGGVFDTEAFF | TRBV5-1 | - | TRBD1 | TRBJ1-1
TGTGCCAGCAGTTACTCGCGGGATGATGAGCAGTACTTC | CASSYSRDDEQYF | TRBV6-5 | - | - | TRBJ2-5
TGCGCCAGCAGCTTGGGAGGGGGCGCAGGAGATATGCAGTATTTT | CASSLGGGAGDMQYF | TRBV5-1 | - | TRBD1 | TRBJ2-3
TGTGCCAGCAGCCTAAACCTGCGAGGGGGTGAAGCTTTCTTT | CASSLNLRGGEAFF | TRBV7-2 | - | - | TRBJ1-1
TGTGCCAGCAGCGGAGCGGGGGGCAGCTATGGCTACACCTTC | CASSGAGGSYGYTF | TRBV7-2 | - | - | TRBJ1-2
TGCGCCAGCAGCCAAAACGTAGGTAAGGGCAACACAAGGGGCACTGAAGCTTTCTTT | CASSQNVGKGNTRGTEAFF | TRBV4-1 | - | - | TRBJ1-1
TGCAGCGTTGAGTTGAAGGGACACCGAACCGATGAAGCTTTCTTT | CSVELKGHRTDEAFF | TRBV29-1 | - | - | TRBJ1-1
TGTGCCAGCAGCTTAGTAGTGGCGGAGACCCAGTACTTC | CASSLVVAETQYF | TRBV7-9 | many | - | TRBJ2-5
TGCAGCGTTGAGTTGGCTAGGACAGCCTATGGCTACACCTTC | CSVELARTAYGYTF | TRBV29-1 | few | - | TRBJ1-2
TGCAGTGCTAGAGATCTCGACCTATCAGGGACCCAGTACTTC | CSARDLDLSGTQYF | TRBV20-1 | few | - | TRBJ2-5
TGCGCCAGCAGCACCGGGACGCTGAACACTGAAGCTTTCTTT | CASSTGTLNTEAFF | TRBV5-1 | many | - | TRBJ1-1